These 21 T cell receptor beta chains originate from one sample sequenced in a study of OX40 agonist ivuxolimab in advanced cancers. Generated by immunoSEQ multiplex PCR, the TCRdb table keeps only in-frame clones and is missing some. The sample has about 44,000 clones, just under 95% seen once; the top ten hold 11%. Sequenced here: CD4+ or CD8+ T cells sorted from blood, sampled in a trial of the OX40 agonist ivuxolimab. The source of these receptors is an adult with an advanced solid tumor such as melanoma, head and neck, liver or kidney cancer.

V is TRBV30 and J is TRBJ1-1; D might be TRBD1 (6 bases). The V and J ends lost 4 bases and 2 bases respectively, with 14 bases between them. The CDR3 sequence is 14 residues long. CDR1 and CDR2 from the germline V gene are GTSNPN and SVGIG (reference sequence). CDR3 in amino acids: CAWNGGVGNTEAFF. The DNA for the CDR3 is TGTGCCTGGAACGGGGGCGTTGGAAACACTGAAGCTTTCTTT.

The CDR3 spells CASSSGQVYYEQYF. DNA for the CDR3: TGTGCCAGTAGTTCGGGACAGGTGTACTACGAGCAGTACTTC. The chain has TRBV19 and TRBJ2-7; TRBD1 matches at 8 bases. The CDR3 loop spans 14 amino acids. V lost 5 bases to trimming and J lost 3 bases; unmatched junction nucleotides: 6. CDR1 LNHDA and CDR2 SQIVND come from the germline V gene (reference sequence).

The rearrangement uses TRBV15 and TRBJ2-2; 7 nucleotides align to TRBD2. From germline, CDR1 is LNHNV and CDR2 YYDKDF (reference sequence). The CDR3 contains 14 residues. V was pared by 5 bases and J by 5 bases, with 5 bases of the junction left unmatched. The CDR3 loop is CATSVLAETGELFF. In nucleotides, the CDR3 is TGTGCCACCAGCGTTCTAGCGGAGACCGGGGAGCTGTTTTTT.

V and J are TRBV7-9 and TRBJ1-5; D is unclear. The V end lost 1 base, the J end lost 8 bases, and 6 bases lay between the germline ends. Germline loops: CDR1 SEHNR, CDR2 FQNEAQ (reference sequence). CDR3 size: 12 residues. The DNA for the CDR3 is TGTGCCAGCAGCTTAGATGTGGAGCCCCAGCATTTT. It translates to CASSLDVEPQHF.

The chain recombines TRBV7-3 with TRBJ2-5; 11 bases agree with TRBD2. V lost 5 bases to trimming and J lost 6 bases; unmatched junction nucleotides: 11. CDR3 size: 16 residues. Germline V gene data show CDR1 as SGHTA and CDR2 as FQGTGA. The CDR3 sequence is CASSNRTSGPRKTQYF. The CDR3 nucleotides are TGTGCCAGCAGCAACCGGACTAGCGGGCCTAGGAAGACCCAGTACTTC.

The rearrangement uses TRBV4-3 and TRBJ2-3; TRBD2 aligns across 8 bases. Germline CDR1 reads LGHNA; CDR2 reads YSLEER. The CDR3 extends over 16 amino acids. J was trimmed by 0 bases and V by 6 bases; bases with no gene match: 8. The CDR3 sequence is CASRLDSGASTDTQYF. The CDR3 nucleotides are TGCGCCAGCAGACTCGATAGCGGGGCTAGCACAGATACGCAGTATTTT.

This rearrangement joins TRBV4-1 to TRBJ2-3; 7 nucleotides agree with TRBD1. Germline assignment: CDR1 MGHRA and CDR2 YSYEKL. V lost 0 bases, J lost 2 bases, and 11 bases stayed unmatched. This CDR3 spans 18 amino acids. The CDR3 DNA reads TGCGCCAGCAGCCAAGAAGGGGGCGCCATGTCCTTCACAGATACGCAGTATTTT. Residues: CASSQEGGAMSFTDTQYF.

V usage is TRBV6-4 and J usage is TRBJ2-1, with TRBD1 matching over 9 bases. V dropped 5 bases and J dropped 3; count of bases not matched to a gene: 11. The germline V gene encodes CDR1 MRHNA and CDR2 SNTAGT. CDR3 size: 17 residues. CDR3 sequence reads: CASSPTGTGYSYNEQFF. The DNA for the CDR3 is TGTGCCAGCAGTCCTACCGGGACAGGGTACAGCTACAATGAGCAGTTCTTC.

This clone was seen only once. This rearrangement joins TRBV13 to TRBJ2-5; TRBD2 agrees at 12 bases. CDR3 size: 15 residues. Trimming took 7 bases from V and 1 from J; bases not matched to a gene: 4. Germline CDR1 reads PRHDT; CDR2 reads FYEKMQ (reference sequence). The CDR3, as DNA: TGTGCCAGCAAACTACTAGCGGGAGGCCAAGAGACCCAGTACTTC. Protein: CASKLLAGGQETQYF.

The rearrangement uses TRBV5-4 and TRBJ1-4, with TRBD1 matching 11 bases. The CDR3 runs to 15 residues. The V segment lost 5 bases and the J segment 10 bases; nucleotides outside the gene matches: 10. Germline CDR1 is SGHNT and CDR2 is YYREEE (reference sequence). The chain's CDR3 is CASSLSGTGGRKLFF. DNA of the CDR3: TGTGCCAGCAGTCTATCAGGGACAGGGGGGCGAAAACTGTTTTTT.

The rearrangement joins TRBV9 to TRBJ1-1; D may be TRBD1 (5 bases). V lost 3 bases to trimming and J lost 4 bases, with 13 bases between them. The CDR3 extends over 14 amino acids. CDR1 SGDLS and CDR2 YYNGEE come from the germline V gene. The CDR3 sequence is CASSAGGLSTEAFF. The CDR3 region has the DNA TGTGCCAGCAGCGCCGGGGGACTAAGCACTGAAGCTTTCTTT. Based on the CDR3 plus reference TRBV9 and TRBJ1-1, the full variable domain is DSGVTQTPKHLITATGQRVTLRCSPRSGDLSVYWYQQSLDQGLQFLIQYYNGEERAKGNILERFSAQQFPDLHSELNLSSLELGDSALYFCASSAGGLSTEAFFGQGTRLTVV.

V usage is TRBV7-2 and J usage is TRBJ2-3, with 7 bases aligning to TRBD2. CDR1 and CDR2 from the germline V gene are SGHTA and FQGNSA. The CDR3 has 15 residues. Trimming at V came to 7 bases and at J to 4 bases, leaving 11 bases not matched to a gene. The CDR3: CASKEVTSYADTQYF. CDR3 in DNA: TGTGCCAGCAAGGAGGTGACTAGCTACGCAGATACGCAGTATTTT.

This sequence joins TRBV7-9 and TRBJ2-7, with no clear D. V gave up 5 bases and J gave up 2 bases, with 4 bases separating them. Germline V gene data show CDR1 as SEHNR and CDR2 as FQNEAQ (reference sequence). The CDR3 extends over 11 amino acids. The CDR3 sequence: CASSTAYEQYF. The DNA for the CDR3 is TGTGCCAGCAGCACCGCCTACGAGCAGTACTTC.

The rearrangement joins TRBV29-1 to TRBJ2-1, with 8 bases that match TRBD2. Per germline, CDR1 SQVTM and CDR2 ANQGSEA. The length of the CDR3 is 17 residues. Losses at the gene ends were 0 bases for V and 8 bases for J; bases not matched to a gene: 15. The CDR3 sequence is CSVEDGAGGFNRDEQFF. In DNA form, the CDR3 reads TGCAGCGTTGAAGATGGGGCGGGAGGATTTAACCGGGATGAGCAGTTCTTC.

The chain is built from TRBV10-3 and TRBJ1-2; 11 bases are shared with TRBD1. Germline V gives CDR1 ENHRY, CDR2 SYGVKD. The CDR3 has 16 residues. J was trimmed by 4 bases and V by 2 bases; bases with no gene match: 6. In nucleotides, the CDR3 is TGTGCCATCAGTGAGATAGGGACAGGGGGGAGCTATGGCTACACCTTC. It codes for CAISEIGTGGSYGYTF.

The CDR3 protein is CASSPSGTRNEQFF. The CDR3 nucleotides read TGTGCCAGCAGCCCATCCGGGACTAGGAATGAGCAGTTCTTC. V gene TRBV9 combines with J gene TRBJ2-1; TRBD2 matches 8 bases. Germline CDR1 reads SGDLS; CDR2 reads YYNGEE. This CDR3 is 14 amino acids long. V shed 4 bases, J shed 7 bases, and the junction held 7 bases outside the gene matches.

The chain joins TRBV9 to TRBJ1-2; 9 bases map to TRBD1. The CDR3 totals 14 residues. Trimming at V came to 3 bases and at J to 5 bases, leaving 5 bases not matched to a gene. The germline V gene has CDR1 SGDLS and CDR2 YYNGEE. Written as DNA, the CDR3 is TGTGCCAGCAGCGGTCTAGACAGGGGGTATGGCTACACCTTC. Its translation: CASSGLDRGYGYTF.

The CDR3 reads CASSPGQGPYEQYF. CDR3 nucleotide sequence: TGTGCCAGTAGCCCGGGACAGGGCCCCTACGAGCAGTACTTC. The genes are TRBV19 and TRBJ2-7, with 9 bases lining up with TRBD1. CDR1 is LNHDA, CDR2 SQIVND, per germline (reference sequence). This CDR3 has 14 residues. With V trimmed by 6 bases and J by 2 bases, 5 bases remained unmatched.

The rearrangement links TRBV28 to TRBJ2-1, with 10 bases lining up with TRBD1. This CDR3 has 16 amino acids. Germline assignment: CDR1 MDHEN and CDR2 SYDVKM. The J segment lost 7 bases and the V segment lost 5 bases, leaving 11 bases of the junction unmatched. The CDR3 sequence is CASSPQGQGFRNEQFF. The DNA for the CDR3 is TGTGCCAGCAGTCCCCAGGGACAGGGGTTTAGGAATGAGCAGTTCTTC.

The V and J genes are TRBV7-2 and TRBJ2-1, with D possibly TRBD2 on 6 matching bases. The germline V gene encodes CDR1 SGHTA and CDR2 FQGNSA. V was clipped by 3 bases and J by 0 bases, with 9 bases between them. The CDR3 has 15 amino acids. The CDR3 DNA reads as TGTGCCAGCAGCTTCGGGGGTTTCTCCTACAATGAGCAGTTCTTC. Translation gives CASSFGGFSYNEQFF.

This chain connects TRBV7-7 to TRBJ2-2; 12 bases agree with TRBD2. The germline V gene has CDR1 SSHAT and CDR2 FNYEAQ (reference sequence). The CDR3 extends over 17 amino acids. For the CDR3, the DNA is TGTGCTAGCGGCGGGCTAGCGGGAGGGCCGAACACCGGGGAGCTGTTTTTT. Protein product: CASGGLAGGPNTGELFF.